The next 8 T cell receptor beta chains were all read from a single sample in a study of blood T cell repertoires in COVID-19. The assay was immunoSEQ multiplex PCR, and TCRdb's table has in-frame clones only and misses some. The repertoire holds roughly 360,000 clones, approximately 89% seen once, with 1.3% in the top ten. Specimen: PBMCs or T cells enriched from blood (not recorded which). These receptors came from a man aged 25-40 years who had recovered from COVID-19.

The V call is TRBV5-1, the J call TRBJ1-1; 7 bases line up with TRBD1. The junction had 6 bases not matched to a gene; V was cut back by 1 base and J by 0 bases. CDR3 length: 16 residues. CDR1 is SGHRS, CDR2 YFSETQ, per germline. The CDR3 DNA reads TGCGCCAGCAGCTTGCAGAGGGGACAGTTGAACACTGAAGCTTTCTTT. Translated: CASSLQRGQLNTEAFF.

This chain joins TRBV2 and TRBJ1-1, with 9 bases lining up with TRBD1. CDR1 SNHLY and CDR2 FYNNEI come from the germline V gene. The CDR3 totals 17 residues. Unmatched junction bases numbered 10, after V lost 4 bases and J lost 1 base. The CDR3 DNA reads as TGTGCCAGCAGTGGAGATCGGACAGGGGCGAAGAACACTGAAGCTTTCTTT. It translates to CASSGDRTGAKNTEAFF.

This clone was observed once. This rearrangement joins TRBV20-1 to TRBJ1-1; D gene ambiguous. The CDR3 is 11 amino acids. CDR1 and CDR2 from the germline V gene are DFQATT and SNEGSKA (reference sequence). V lost 3 bases, J lost 6 bases, and 8 bases lay in between. CDR3 DNA: TGCAGTGCTAGGGGAGCCTCTGAAGCTTTCTTT. Amino acid sequence: CSARGASEAFF.

The rearrangement links TRBV5-1 to TRBJ2-5; 7 nucleotides agree with TRBD1. The CDR3 is 15 residues long. CDR1 is SGHRS, CDR2 YFSETQ, per germline. J was trimmed by 4 bases and V by 5 bases; bases with no gene match: 11. CDR3 region: CASSLERGGGETQYF. As DNA, the CDR3 is TGCGCCAGCAGTCTTGAAAGAGGGGGCGGAGAGACCCAGTACTTC.

This chain joins TRBV30 and TRBJ1-1, with D possibly being TRBD1 (5 bases). The CDR3 loop spans 11 amino acids. The germline V gene encodes CDR1 GTSNPN and CDR2 SVGIG (reference sequence). The V end lost 4 bases, the J end lost 3 bases, and 6 bases lay between the germline ends. CDR3 region: CAWTRDTEAFF. In nucleotides, the CDR3 is TGTGCCTGGACCAGGGACACTGAAGCTTTCTTT.

CDR3: CASSFEGGGGYTF. The CDR3 nucleotides are TGTGCCAGCAGCTTTGAAGGGGGCGGTGGCTACACCTTC. The chain links TRBV7-9 to TRBJ1-2, with 7 nucleotides matching TRBD1. Trimming at V came to 3 bases and at J to 7 bases, leaving 5 bases not matched to a gene. The CDR3 loop spans 13 amino acids. Germline V CDR1 and CDR2: SEHNR, FQNEAQ (reference sequence).

About this clone itself: The sample contains more than one DNA sequence encoding this CDR3. The V and J genes are TRBV5-1 and TRBJ1-5; D perhaps matches TRBD1 (5 bases). The CDR3 runs to 13 residues. CDR1 is SGHRS and CDR2 is YFSETQ in the germline V gene. V was cut by 0 bases and J by 6 bases, with 7 bases left in between. CDR3 sequence reads: CASSLGGGQPQHF. The CDR3 DNA is TGCGCCAGCAGCTTGGGCGGGGGTCAGCCCCAGCATTTT.

The chain couples TRBV7-2 to TRBJ2-3, with D maybe TRBD2 (6 bases). The V gene lost 3 bases and the J gene lost 6 bases, with 13 bases spanning the gap. Germline V gene data show CDR1 as SGHTA and CDR2 as FQGNSA. The CDR3 has 14 residues. This CDR3 is CASSFRERLDTQYF. The CDR3 DNA sequence: TGTGCCAGCAGCTTCCGGGAGAGGCTGGATACGCAGTATTTT.